Shown below are 32 T cell receptor beta chains from a single sample sequenced in a study of shared T cell receptors in the human thymus. Clones were read by immunoSEQ multiplex PCR, and TCRdb kept only the in-frame ones, dropping some. The sample lists almost 550,000 clones, around 82% occurring once. This sample also appeared in a second study, on human thymus T cells.

The sequenced material came from thymocytes. These receptors all come from a boy younger than two with a congenital heart defect.

This chain joins TRBV11-2 and TRBJ2-7; TRBD2 agrees at 9 bases. This CDR3 is built from 16 residues. Germline CDR1 is SGHAT and CDR2 is FQNNGV. After removal of 5 bases from V and 1 base from J, the junction contained 9 bases not matched to a gene. The CDR3 region is CASSLSGSGSSYEQYF. The DNA of the CDR3 is TGTGCCAGCAGCCTTAGCGGGAGCGGGTCGTCCTACGAGCAGTACTTC.

A single count supports this clone. The gene calls are TRBV5-4 and TRBJ1-2; the match to TRBD1 covers 10 bases. The CDR3 contains 15 residues. Germline CDR1 reads SGHNT; CDR2 reads YYREEE (reference sequence). The V gene end was trimmed by 4 bases and the J gene end by 6 bases; junction bases not matched to a gene: 9. CDR3 in DNA: TGTGCCAGCAGCCTGAGGGACAGGGGTGAGAATGGCTACACCTTC. Its protein is CASSLRDRGENGYTF.

The chain combines TRBV2 with TRBJ1-1, with unresolved D. V shed 2 bases and J shed 5 bases, with 21 bases lying between them. CDR3 length equals 17 residues. CDR1 SNHLY and CDR2 FYNNEI come from the germline V gene. The CDR3 DNA sequence: TGTGCCAGCAGTGAATTTGCCCAATGCCCAGAGGGAACTGAAGCTTTCTTT. This codes for CASSEFAQCPEGTEAFF.

This clone was seen only once. The chain links TRBV7-2 to TRBJ2-7; 7 nucleotides match TRBD2. Germline V gene sequence: CDR1 SGHTA, CDR2 FQGNSA. V gave up 0 bases and J gave up 0 bases; unmatched junction bases: 5. CDR3 length equals 16 residues. CDR3 residues: CASSLAPSGVSYEQYF. CDR3 bases: TGTGCCAGCAGCTTAGCCCCTAGCGGAGTCTCCTACGAGCAGTACTTC.

The gene calls are TRBV6-1 and TRBJ1-5; the D gene is possibly TRBD1 (5 bases). The CDR3 sequence is 18 residues long. Per germline, CDR1 MNHNS and CDR2 SASEGT. Trimming stripped 2 bases from V and 3 bases from J, with 20 bases between. The CDR3 sequence: CASSELGETTDANQPQHF. CDR3 DNA: TGTGCCAGCAGTGAACTAGGGGAAACCACGGACGCCAATCAGCCCCAGCATTTT.

CDR3 protein: CASSLIGGENSEQFF. In DNA, the CDR3 is TGTGCCAGCAGCCTGATCGGGGGGGAGAATTCTGAGCAGTTCTTC. The chain combines TRBV11-2 with TRBJ2-1, with 8 bases matching TRBD2. After removal of 5 bases from V and 9 bases from J, the junction contained 12 bases not matched to a gene. Germline lookup yields CDR1 SGHAT and CDR2 FQNNGV. The CDR3 is made up of 15 amino acids.

This chain joins TRBV6-4 and TRBJ2-5, with 11 bases matching TRBD2. Germline V lookup: CDR1 MRHNA, CDR2 SNTAGT. The CDR3 contains 15 residues. Germline trimming cut 6 bases from V and 3 bases from J; bases unmatched to any gene: 6. The CDR3 coding sequence is TGTGCCAGCAGACTAGCGGGGGCGGTAGAAGAGACCCAGTACTTC. Protein product: CASRLAGAVEETQYF.

The chain recombines TRBV15 with TRBJ2-1, with 9 bases aligning to TRBD2. V was pared by 0 bases and J by 8 bases, with 17 bases of the junction left unmatched. Germline V gene sequence: CDR1 LNHNV, CDR2 YYDKDF (reference sequence). The CDR3 is 19 amino acids. CDR3 sequence: CATSRDERVAGAPIDEQFF. As DNA, the CDR3 is TGTGCCACCAGCAGAGATGAGAGAGTAGCGGGAGCCCCCATCGATGAGCAGTTCTTC.

The genes are TRBV29-1 and TRBJ2-2; D is ambiguous. Germline CDR1 is SQVTM and CDR2 is ANQGSEA. Trimming shortened V by 5 bases and J by 3 bases, and 22 bases separated the two germline ends. The CDR3 is 17 residues long. The CDR3 here is CSVKRRHRTKDTGELFF. In DNA, the CDR3 is TGCAGCGTTAAGAGACGACACCGAACAAAGGACACCGGGGAGCTGTTTTTT.

The chain has TRBV6-5 and TRBJ2-7; 8 nucleotides agree with TRBD2. CDR3 length: 14 amino acids. Germline lookup yields CDR1 MNHEY and CDR2 SVGAGI. V dropped 6 bases and J dropped 5; count of bases not matched to a gene: 9. The DNA of the CDR3 is TGTGCCAGCAGCTCTTTAGCGGGGAAGGACGAGCAGTACTTC. It yields the protein CASSSLAGKDEQYF.

This clone appeared once. V gene TRBV11-3 combines with J gene TRBJ2-1; TRBD2 matches 8 bases. CDR1 is SGHNT, CDR2 YENEEA, per germline. The V gene end was trimmed by 2 bases and the J gene end by 1 base; junction bases not matched to a gene: 4. The CDR3 runs to 16 residues. CDR3 sequence reads: CASSLSGSPSYNEQFF. The CDR3 coding sequence is TGTGCCAGCAGCTTAAGCGGGAGTCCTTCCTACAATGAGCAGTTCTTC.

This chain joins TRBV18 and TRBJ2-7; 10 nucleotides match TRBD2. The germline V gene has CDR1 KGHSH and CDR2 LQKENI. CDR3 length equals 17 residues. J lost 4 bases, V lost 4 bases, and 13 bases had no gene match. The CDR3, as DNA: TGTGCCAGCTCACTCGGAGCCCGAAGCGGGAGGGAGTACGAGCAGTACTTC. Translation: CASSLGARSGREYEQYF.

This rearrangement joins TRBV7-2 to TRBJ2-7; no clear D. There are 13 residues in the CDR3. Germline CDR1 is SGHTA and CDR2 is FQGNSA. Between the trimmed V and J ends, which lost 0 bases and 12 bases, there was a span of 15 bases. The CDR3, as DNA: TGTGCCAGCAGCTTAGCGCAAAGCGTTAATCGGTACTTC. Translation: CASSLAQSVNRYF.

This clone was detected only once. The chain carries TRBV5-6 and TRBJ1-1, with TRBD1 identical over 7 bases. The CDR3 consists of 14 residues. V trimming: 5 bases; J trimming: 2 bases; junction bases outside the gene matches: 6. In germline, CDR1 is SGHDT, CDR2 YYEEEE. DNA for the CDR3: TGTGCCAGCAGAAGACAGGGAATTAACACTGAAGCTTTCTTT. Protein sequence: CASRRQGINTEAFF.

The chain recombines TRBV5-5 with TRBJ1-5; D perhaps matches TRBD1 (5 bases). Trimming took 4 bases from V and 2 from J, leaving 10 bases between them. CDR3 length: 14 residues. Germline lookup yields CDR1 SGHKS and CDR2 YYEKEE (reference sequence). The CDR3 nucleotides are TGTGCCAGCAGCCAGCAGGGTGGCAATCAGCCCCAGCATTTT. Residues: CASSQQGGNQPQHF.

The chain links TRBV4-3 to TRBJ2-7; D might be TRBD1 (6 bases). CDR3 length: 15 amino acids. V was cut by 0 bases and J by 1 base, with 10 bases left in between. Germline CDR1 is LGHNA and CDR2 is YSLEER. The CDR3 reads CASSQEDRRSYEQYF. In DNA form, the CDR3 reads TGCGCCAGCAGCCAAGAGGACAGAAGATCCTACGAGCAGTACTTC.

The chain recombines TRBV2 with TRBJ1-3, with a weak D call TRBD1 (6 bases). The V and J ends lost 6 bases and 7 bases respectively, with 19 bases between them. The CDR3 covers 15 residues. From germline, CDR1 is SNHLY and CDR2 FYNNEI. The CDR3 sequence is CASRRVGGGVNTIYF. The CDR3 nucleotides are TGTGCCAGCAGAAGAGTGGGAGGGGGGGTGAACACCATATATTTT.

V usage is TRBV27 and J usage is TRBJ2-7; 9 bases match TRBD1. Germline CDR1 reads MNHEY; CDR2 reads SMNVEV (reference sequence). Trimming cost V 6 bases and J 1 base; bases outside gene matches: 7. The CDR3 covers 15 residues. The CDR3 loop is CASRMGTGRSYEQYF. The CDR3 nucleotides are TGTGCCAGCAGGATGGGGACAGGGAGGTCCTACGAGCAGTACTTC.

Details on this clone: The sample carries other DNA sequences with the same CDR3. The gene calls are TRBV19 and TRBJ1-1; D may be TRBD1 (5 bases). The CDR3 has 13 amino acids. V lost 4 bases, J lost 1 base, and 7 bases lay in between. Germline V CDR1 and CDR2: LNHDA, SQIVND (reference sequence). The CDR3 nucleotides are TGTGCCAGTAGTAAAACAGGGAACACTGAAGCTTTCTTT. It specifies CASSKTGNTEAFF.

The sample holds a few counts of this clone. The chain is built from TRBV19 and TRBJ1-5; possible D gene TRBD1, 6 bases. Germline CDR1 LNHDA, CDR2 SQIVND (reference sequence). This CDR3 region has 14 residues. V was trimmed by 10 bases and J by 3 bases, leaving 16 bases between them. The CDR3 protein is CATSGVGINQPQHF. The CDR3, as DNA: TGTGCCACCTCAGGGGTGGGAATCAATCAGCCCCAGCATTTT.

The chain uses TRBV11-2 and TRBJ2-5; 13 bases map to TRBD2. The trim removed 0 bases at V and 5 bases at J, leaving 3 bases unmatched. Germline V gene data show CDR1 as SGHAT and CDR2 as FQNNGV. The CDR3 has 16 amino acids. In DNA form, the CDR3 reads TGTGCCAGCAGCTTAGAACTAGCGGGAGGGCTGGAGACCCAGTACTTC. This codes for CASSLELAGGLETQYF.

The chain has TRBV6-4 and TRBJ2-3, with 8 bases fitting TRBD2. The V segment lost 0 bases and the J segment 0 bases; nucleotides outside the gene matches: 2. CDR1 is MRHNA, CDR2 SNTAGT, per germline. This CDR3 comprises 16 residues. The CDR3 reads CASSDSAGGSTDTQYF. CDR3 in DNA: TGTGCCAGCAGTGACTCGGCGGGAGGAAGCACAGATACGCAGTATTTT.

The chain links TRBV27 to TRBJ2-7; TRBD1 is a possible D gene (6 bases). The V gene lost 5 bases and the J gene lost 2 bases, with 28 bases spanning the gap. The CDR3 is 19 amino acids. Germline V lookup: CDR1 MNHEY, CDR2 SMNVEV (reference sequence). Here the CDR3 reads CASSPDPFFNRARAYEQYF. In nucleotides, the CDR3 is TGTGCCAGCAGTCCGGACCCTTTCTTCAACAGGGCGAGGGCCTACGAGCAGTACTTC.

The chain has TRBV30 and TRBJ2-1; TRBD2 matches at 7 bases. Trimming at V came to 5 bases and at J to 1 base, leaving 8 bases not matched to a gene. The germline V gene has CDR1 GTSNPN and CDR2 SVGIG (reference sequence). This CDR3 region has 15 residues. CDR3 sequence (DNA): TGTGCCTGGGTCGAGCGGGATTCGTCCTACAATGAGCAGTTCTTC. Translation: CAWVERDSSYNEQFF.

The V gene is TRBV27, the J gene TRBJ2-5, with TRBD2 matching 10 bases. V lost 6 bases, J lost 1 base, and 8 bases stayed unmatched. Germline CDR1 reads MNHEY; CDR2 reads SMNVEV (reference sequence). The CDR3 spans 16 residues. CDR3 protein: CASRTQSGRAQETQYF. DNA of the CDR3: TGTGCCAGCAGAACCCAAAGCGGGAGGGCCCAAGAGACCCAGTACTTC.

V is TRBV15 and J is TRBJ2-3, with 7 bases aligning to TRBD1. The CDR3 has 19 residues. The V segment lost 1 base and the J segment 0 bases; nucleotides outside the gene matches: 13. The V gene's germline CDR1 is LNHNV and CDR2 YYDKDF (reference sequence). Here the CDR3 reads CATSRGRGDRALSTDTQYF. CDR3 DNA sequence: TGTGCCACCAGCAGAGGTAGGGGCGACAGGGCCCTGAGCACAGATACGCAGTATTTT.

The rearrangement uses TRBV9 and TRBJ2-1; 7 positions match TRBD2. V shed 0 bases, J shed 4 bases, and the junction held 7 bases outside the gene matches. Germline lookup yields CDR1 SGDLS and CDR2 YYNGEE. The CDR3 spans 16 residues. The CDR3 protein is CASSVVGLGLYNEQFF. The CDR3, as DNA: TGTGCCAGCAGCGTAGTCGGACTAGGGCTATACAATGAGCAGTTCTTC.

This clone was seen a handful of times. This sequence joins TRBV7-2 and TRBJ2-7; perhaps TRBD2 as D (5 bases). Trimming left V 2 bases short and J 6 bases short, with 11 bases between. The length of the CDR3 is 13 residues. Germline V lookup: CDR1 SGHTA, CDR2 FQGNSA. In nucleotides, the CDR3 is TGTGCCAGCAGCTTAAAGCGGTGTTCCGAGCAGTACTTC. Translated: CASSLKRCSEQYF. Variable domain in full (rest from reference TRBV7-2 and TRBJ2-7): GAGVSQSPSNKVTEKGKDVELRCDPISGHTALYWYRQSLGQGLEFLIYFQGNSAPDKSGLPSDRFSAERTGGSVSTLTIQRTQQEDSAVYLCASSLKRCSEQYFGPGTRLTVT.

The V call is TRBV11-3, the J call TRBJ2-2; 7 bases are shared with TRBD2. The V segment lost 5 bases and the J segment 1 base; nucleotides outside the gene matches: 13. CDR3 size: 18 residues. Germline CDR1 is SGHNT and CDR2 is YENEEA. Here the CDR3 DNA reads TGTGCCAGCAGCCCTCGGACTAGAGGTCGGGAGAACACCGGGGAGCTGTTTTTT. As protein: CASSPRTRGRENTGELFF.

The CDR3 spells CASSQAGGLAGAYEQYF. The CDR3 bases are TGCGCCAGCAGCCAAGCAGGGGGGCTAGCGGGGGCCTACGAGCAGTACTTC. V is TRBV4-3 and J is TRBJ2-7; 10 nucleotides match TRBD2. CDR3 length: 17 amino acids. Germline V gene data show CDR1 as LGHNA and CDR2 as YSLEER. V trimming: 1 base; J trimming: 2 bases; junction bases outside the gene matches: 8.

The chain links TRBV6-1 to TRBJ2-7; no clear D. The V end was cut by 4 bases, the J end by 1 base, with 11 bases between. The CDR3 spans 14 residues. CDR1 and CDR2 from the germline V gene are MNHNS and SASEGT. The CDR3 DNA follows: TGTGCCAGCAGTGTCGCGGAATATTCCTACGAGCAGTACTTC. This encodes CASSVAEYSYEQYF.

The chain couples TRBV12-5 to TRBJ2-7, with 8 bases that match TRBD2. The J segment lost 0 bases and the V segment lost 0 bases, leaving 13 bases of the junction unmatched. CDR3 length: 19 amino acids. CDR1 and CDR2 from the germline V gene are LGHNT and FRNRAP. CDR3 sequence reads: CASGLVPPREREFSYEQYF. DNA of the CDR3: TGTGCTAGTGGTTTGGTCCCTCCGAGGGAGCGGGAGTTCTCCTACGAGCAGTACTTC. The whole variable domain, filled in from reference TRBV12-5 and TRBJ2-7, reads DARVTQTPRHKVTEMGQEVTMRCQPILGHNTVFWYRQTMMQGLELLAYFRNRAPLDDSGMPKDRFSAEMPDATLATLKIQPSEPRDSAVYFCASGLVPPREREFSYEQYFGPGTRLTVT.